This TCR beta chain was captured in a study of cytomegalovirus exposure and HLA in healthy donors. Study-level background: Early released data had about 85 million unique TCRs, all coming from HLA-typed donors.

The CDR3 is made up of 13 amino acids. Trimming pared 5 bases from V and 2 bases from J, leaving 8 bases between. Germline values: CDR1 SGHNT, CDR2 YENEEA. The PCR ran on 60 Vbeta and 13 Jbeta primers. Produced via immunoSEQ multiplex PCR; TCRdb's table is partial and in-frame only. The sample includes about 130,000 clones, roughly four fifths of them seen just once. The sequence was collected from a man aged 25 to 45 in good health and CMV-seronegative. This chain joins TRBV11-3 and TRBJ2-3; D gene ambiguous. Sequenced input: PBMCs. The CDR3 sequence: CASSPRHTDTQYF. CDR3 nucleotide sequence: TGTGCCAGCAGCCCCAGACACACAGATACGCAGTATTTT.